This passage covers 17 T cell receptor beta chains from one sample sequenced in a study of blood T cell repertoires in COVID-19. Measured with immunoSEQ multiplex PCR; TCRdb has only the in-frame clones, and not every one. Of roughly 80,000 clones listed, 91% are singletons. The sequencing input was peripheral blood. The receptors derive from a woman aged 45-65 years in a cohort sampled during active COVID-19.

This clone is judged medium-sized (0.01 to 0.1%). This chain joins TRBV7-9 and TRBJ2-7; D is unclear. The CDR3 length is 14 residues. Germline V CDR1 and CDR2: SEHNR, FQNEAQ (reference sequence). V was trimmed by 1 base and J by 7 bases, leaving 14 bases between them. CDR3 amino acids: CASSLDELPPEQYF. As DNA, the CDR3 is TGTGCCAGCAGCTTAGATGAACTACCTCCTGAGCAGTACTTC.

The CDR3 protein is CASSQEGQRGGPWPQYF. In DNA form, the CDR3 reads TGTGCCAGCAGCCAAGAAGGGCAGCGGGGGGGCCCGTGGCCCCAGTACTTC. The chain recombines TRBV4-2 with TRBJ2-5; TRBD2 matches at 10 bases. The V segment lost 0 bases and the J segment 9 bases; nucleotides outside the gene matches: 13. Germline CDR1 LGHNA, CDR2 YNFKEQ. The CDR3 runs 17 residues.

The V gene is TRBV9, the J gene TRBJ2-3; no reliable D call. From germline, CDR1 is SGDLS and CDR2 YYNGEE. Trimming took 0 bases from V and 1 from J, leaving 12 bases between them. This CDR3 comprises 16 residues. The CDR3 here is CASSVAGQSRTDTQYF. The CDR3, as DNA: TGTGCCAGCAGCGTAGCTGGCCAGTCTCGCACAGATACGCAGTATTTT. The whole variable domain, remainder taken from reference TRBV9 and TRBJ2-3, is DSGVTQTPKHLITATGQRVTLRCSPRSGDLSVYWYQQSLDQGLQFLIQYYNGEERAKGNILERFSAQQFPDLHSELNLSSLELGDSALYFCASSVAGQSRTDTQYFGPGTRLTVL.

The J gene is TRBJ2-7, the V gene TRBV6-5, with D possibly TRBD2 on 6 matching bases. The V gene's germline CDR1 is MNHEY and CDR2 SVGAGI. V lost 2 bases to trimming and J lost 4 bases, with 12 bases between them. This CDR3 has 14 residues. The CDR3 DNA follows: TGTGCCAGCAGTTACGGGGGGAGAGGGTACGAGCAGTACTTC. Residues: CASSYGGRGYEQYF.

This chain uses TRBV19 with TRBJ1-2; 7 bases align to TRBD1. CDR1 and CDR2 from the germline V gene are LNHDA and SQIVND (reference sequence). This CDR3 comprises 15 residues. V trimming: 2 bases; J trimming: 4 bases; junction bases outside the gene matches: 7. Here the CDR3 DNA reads TGTGCCAGTAGTATATATAAGGGGGCTGGCTATGGCTACACCTTC. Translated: CASSIYKGAGYGYTF. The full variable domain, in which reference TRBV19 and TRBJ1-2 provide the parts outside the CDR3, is DGGITQSPKYLFRKEGQNVTLSCEQNLNHDAMYWYRQDPGQGLRLIYYSQIVNDFQKGDIAEGYSVSREKKESFPLTVTSAQKNPTAFYLCASSIYKGAGYGYTFGSGTRLTVV.

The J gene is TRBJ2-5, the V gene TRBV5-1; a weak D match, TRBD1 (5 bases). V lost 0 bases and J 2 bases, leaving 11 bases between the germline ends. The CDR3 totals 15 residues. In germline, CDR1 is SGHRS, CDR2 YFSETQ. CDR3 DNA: TGCGCCAGCAGCTTGGAGGGCAGGGATCAAGAGACCCAGTACTTC. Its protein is CASSLEGRDQETQYF. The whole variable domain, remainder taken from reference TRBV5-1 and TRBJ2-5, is KAGVTQTPRYLIKTRGQQVTLSCSPISGHRSVSWYQQTPGQGLQFLFEYFSETQRNKGNFPGRFSGRQFSNSRSEMNVSTLELGDSALYLCASSLEGRDQETQYFGPGTRLLVL.

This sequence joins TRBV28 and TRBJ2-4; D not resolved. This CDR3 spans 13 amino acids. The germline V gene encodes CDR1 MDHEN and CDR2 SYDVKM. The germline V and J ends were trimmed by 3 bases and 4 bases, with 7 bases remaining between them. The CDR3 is CASSFWQKNIQYF. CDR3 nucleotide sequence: TGTGCCAGCAGTTTTTGGCAGAAAAACATTCAGTACTTC.

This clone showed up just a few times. CDR3 coding DNA: TGTGCCAGCAGCCGGCTGGGAGGTCGCTCCTACAATGAGCAGTTCTTC. It is translated as CASSRLGGRSYNEQFF. V usage is TRBV11-2 and J usage is TRBJ2-1, with a weak D call TRBD2 (6 bases). Germline V gene sequence: CDR1 SGHAT, CDR2 FQNNGV. V was trimmed by 5 bases and J by 0 bases, leaving 14 bases between them. The CDR3 spans 16 residues.

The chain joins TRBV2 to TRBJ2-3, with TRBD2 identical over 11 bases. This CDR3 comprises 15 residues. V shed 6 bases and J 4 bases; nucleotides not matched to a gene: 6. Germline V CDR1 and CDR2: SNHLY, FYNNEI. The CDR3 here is CASRPNSGGADTQYF. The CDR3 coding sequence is TGTGCCAGCAGACCCAATAGCGGGGGGGCAGATACGCAGTATTTT.

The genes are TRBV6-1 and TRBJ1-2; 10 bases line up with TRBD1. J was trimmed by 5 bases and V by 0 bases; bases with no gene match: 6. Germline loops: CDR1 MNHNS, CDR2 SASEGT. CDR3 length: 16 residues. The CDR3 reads CASSEAPWTGGYGYTF. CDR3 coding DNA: TGTGCCAGCAGTGAAGCCCCGTGGACAGGGGGGTATGGCTACACCTTC.

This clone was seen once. The CDR3 coding sequence is TGTGCCAGCAGCTCAGCGGGACTAATCGATGAGCAGTTCTTC. This codes for CASSSAGLIDEQFF. The chain uses TRBV11-2 and TRBJ2-1; 7 bases agree with TRBD2. V shed 4 bases, J shed 8 bases, and the junction held 8 bases outside the gene matches. This CDR3 has 14 residues. Germline loops: CDR1 SGHAT, CDR2 FQNNGV.

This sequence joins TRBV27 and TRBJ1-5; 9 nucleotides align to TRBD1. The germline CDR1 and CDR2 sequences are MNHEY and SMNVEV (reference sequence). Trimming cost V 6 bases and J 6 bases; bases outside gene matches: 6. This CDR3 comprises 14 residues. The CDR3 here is CASSSDRGGQPQHF. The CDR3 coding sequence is TGTGCCAGCAGCTCGGACAGGGGAGGTCAGCCCCAGCATTTT.

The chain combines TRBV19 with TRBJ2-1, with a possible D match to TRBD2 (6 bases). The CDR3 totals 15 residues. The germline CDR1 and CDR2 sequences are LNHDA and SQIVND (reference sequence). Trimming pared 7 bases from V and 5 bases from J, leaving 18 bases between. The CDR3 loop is CASIGRGLLDNEQFF. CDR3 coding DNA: TGTGCCAGTATTGGACGAGGACTACTTGACAATGAGCAGTTCTTC.

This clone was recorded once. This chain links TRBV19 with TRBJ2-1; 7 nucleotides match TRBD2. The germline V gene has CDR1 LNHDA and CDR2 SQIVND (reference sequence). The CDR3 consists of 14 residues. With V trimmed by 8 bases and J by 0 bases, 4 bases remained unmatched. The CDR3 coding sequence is TGTGCCAGTTTAGGCGGGAGCTCCTACAATGAGCAGTTCTTC. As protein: CASLGGSSYNEQFF.

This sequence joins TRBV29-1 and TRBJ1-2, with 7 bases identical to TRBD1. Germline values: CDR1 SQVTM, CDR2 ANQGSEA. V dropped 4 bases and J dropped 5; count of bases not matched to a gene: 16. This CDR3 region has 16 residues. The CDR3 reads CSVGSQRTGTAYGYTF. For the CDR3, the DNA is TGCAGCGTTGGATCCCAAAGAACCGGGACAGCATATGGCTACACCTTC.

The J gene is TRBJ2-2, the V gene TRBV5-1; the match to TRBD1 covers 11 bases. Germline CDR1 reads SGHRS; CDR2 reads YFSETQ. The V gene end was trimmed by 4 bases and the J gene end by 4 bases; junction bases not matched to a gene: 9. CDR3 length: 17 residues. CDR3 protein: CASSHGLGTGGTGELFF. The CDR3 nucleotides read TGCGCCAGCAGCCACGGACTCGGGACAGGGGGCACCGGGGAGCTGTTTTTT. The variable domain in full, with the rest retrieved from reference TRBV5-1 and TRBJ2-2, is KAGVTQTPRYLIKTRGQQVTLSCSPISGHRSVSWYQQTPGQGLQFLFEYFSETQRNKGNFPGRFSGRQFSNSRSEMNVSTLELGDSALYLCASSHGLGTGGTGELFFGEGSRLTVL.

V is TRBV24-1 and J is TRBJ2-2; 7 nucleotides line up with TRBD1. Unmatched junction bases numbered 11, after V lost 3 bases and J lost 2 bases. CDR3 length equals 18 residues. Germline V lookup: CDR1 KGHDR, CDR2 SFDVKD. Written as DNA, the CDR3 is TGTGCCACCAGTGATAAAAGGGGGCAGAATAGAAACACCGGGGAGCTGTTTTTT. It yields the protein CATSDKRGQNRNTGELFF.